This T cell receptor (beta chain) stems from a study of shared clonotypes between healthy human individuals (dated by TCRdb to about 2020). General notes on the study: Two women and a few men aged 18 to 49 years were included in the cohort. For each donor, CD4 naive and CD4 memory were each run on three plates, CD8 naive on two plates, and CD8 memory on one plate. To estimate repertoire size and how much clonotype sharing occurs between individuals, the study deeply sequenced the blood TCR repertoires of five healthy adults. Libraries were prepared and TCR repertoires were sequenced by different laboratories using diverse techniques, in order to increase sequencing depth and limit assay-specific biases. Leukapheresis yielded between about 0.9 and 9.5 billion PBMCs per donor.

Using the deep immunoSEQ assay, TCR CDR3 regions were amplified from genomic DNA by multiplex PCR. For each cell subset, the extracted genomic DNA was distributed evenly across all wells of several immunoSEQ 96-well plates, and each plate served as one replicate. For sorted subsets, each replicate PCR was loaded with roughly 0.2 ug genomic DNA, equivalent to 25,000 to 35,000 T cell genomes. Purified libraries were measured with a Qubit 3.0 fluorometer, size-checked on a Bioanalyzer 2100, and measured again with the KAPA Library Quantification kit. Each immunoSEQ 96-well plate was sequenced on its own single-read 150-cycle Illumina NextSeq 550 flow cell. For the original study's pipeline: Because the immunoSEQ output included only junctional sequences and no quality scores, the filtering could not be the same as the filtering used for full-length reads. To assign V/J genes and CDR3, sequences were annotated against IMGT germline references using PyIR, a Python wrapper for IgBLAST v1.9. Reads were filtered out if the reads had weak V/J assignments (E-value above 1e-6), no CDR3, stop codons, out-of-frame junctions, or ambiguous translated residues. V3J clonotypes were defined by identical inferred V gene, J gene, and CDR3 amino acid sequence. Percentage overlap between repertoires was computed as shared unique clonotypes divided by the size of the smaller repertoire. Three approaches were used to assess repertoire richness: RTK rarefaction, the Chao1 estimator, and Recon v2.1 estimates of unobserved clonotypes. OLGA was used to compute generation probabilities for all TCRbeta clonotypes that the gDNA method yielded from a few donors. TCRdb took this table from immuneACCESS and kept in-frame rearrangements with V and J called. Such tables lack part of the clones; where checked against another copy, unresolved V genes explain under half of the gap, and the rest is unexplained. The V and J calls and clone size were taken over from that table, and D and trimming were inferred from the DNA. Present in this sample are about 2,200,000 clones, 85% to 95% of which were seen just once. The ten largest clones represent around 1.7% of the sample.

As to this clone: The antigen it binds to is not known. No quality values exist for individual bases; no much larger clone is one base distant.

Study-level results and caveats: Naive subsets generally had larger estimated clonotype richness than memory subsets did. Because the study included a small number of donors, the genetic and exposure-history diversity represented was limited. When a few donors were compared, the shared fraction of clonotypes was around 5% for naive CD4, around 3.5% for naive CD8, 2.3% for memory CD4, and around 0.4% for memory CD8. Pairwise subsampling indicated that sequencing depth was expected to affect the degree of clonotype sharing among donors. Sampling was restricted to blood, and TCR repertoires in tissue are likely to differ from TCR repertoires in blood. Incomplete sequencing was indicated by rarefaction of sorted-subset datasets, despite the large sequencing depth. Compared with non-shared clonotypes, clonotypes shared by all four sorted-subset donors had higher generation probabilities.

V lost 4 bases and J lost 3 bases, and the count of bases not matched to a germline gene is 6. According to the germline V gene, CDR1 reads SGDLS and CDR2 reads YYNGEE. Reading from cysteine to phenylalanine, the CDR3 counts 16 amino acids. Only the CDR3 DNA stays, 48 bases, in frame from base 1. CD8 naive samples consisted of CD45RO-negative cells that were positively selected for CCR7, yielding a CD45RA+CCR7+ population without TemRA cells. Donors were healthy HIV-negative adults with no recently reported acute infections or vaccinations. All donors were Caucasian adults living in Nashville, Tennessee, USA. After blood collection by leukapheresis, PBMCs were isolated using Ficoll-Histopaque density gradient centrifugation and then cryopreserved in the vapor phase of liquid nitrogen. Purity and quantity of every magnetically sorted T cell population were checked by analytical flow cytometry. Each sorted fraction had its genomic DNA isolated and then quantified by UV absorbance on a Nanodrop 2000c.

What was sequenced was naive CD8+ T cells from PBMCs. This specimen's cell subset or site label, per the study, means: CD45RA+CCR7+. This TCR was recovered from a young man in good health. Some clones in this sample may be carry-over from other donors' samples. This receptor chain uses TRBV9 and TRBJ2-1, and TRBD2 matches 11 of the central bases. The DNA reads TGTGCCAGCAGCCCCAGACTAGCGGGATTCTACAATGAGCAGTTCTTC. It specifies CASSPRLAGFYNEQFF.